This section outlines one TCR beta chain sequence together with its context. The germline V and J ends were trimmed by 5 bases and 3 bases, with 11 bases remaining between them. Germline V gives CDR1 SEHNR, CDR2 FQNEAQ (reference sequence). The CDR3 covers 14 residues. This entry is derived from a study of T cell changes during pregnancy in multiple sclerosis. Measured with immunoSEQ multiplex PCR; TCRdb has only the in-frame clones, and not every one. Seen here are fewer than 65,000 clones, roughly 91% observed once, and the top ten hold 1% to 1.5%. This clonotype originated in a female donor in good health, enrolled as a control in a pregnancy study. The sample here was peripheral blood, taken after pregnancy. This chain connects TRBV7-9 to TRBJ1-5, with D possibly being TRBD1 (5 bases). The chain's CDR3 is CASSVVGDNQPQHF. The CDR3 nucleotides read TGTGCCAGCAGCGTTGTAGGGGACAATCAGCCCCAGCATTTT.